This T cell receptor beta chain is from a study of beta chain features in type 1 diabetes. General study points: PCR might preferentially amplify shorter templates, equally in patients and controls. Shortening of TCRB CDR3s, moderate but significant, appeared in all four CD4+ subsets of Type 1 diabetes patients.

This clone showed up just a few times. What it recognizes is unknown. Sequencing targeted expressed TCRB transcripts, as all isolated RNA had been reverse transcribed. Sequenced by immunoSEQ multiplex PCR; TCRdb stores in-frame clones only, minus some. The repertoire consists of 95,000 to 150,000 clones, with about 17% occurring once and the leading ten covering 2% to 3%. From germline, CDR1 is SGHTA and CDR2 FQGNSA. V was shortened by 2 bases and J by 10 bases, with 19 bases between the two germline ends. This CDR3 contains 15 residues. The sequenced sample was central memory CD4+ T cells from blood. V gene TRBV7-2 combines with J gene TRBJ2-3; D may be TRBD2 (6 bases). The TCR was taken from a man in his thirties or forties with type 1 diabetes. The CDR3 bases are TGTGCCAGCAGCTTAAGAAATACGGCGGGGAGTGCGCAGTATTTT. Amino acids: CASSLRNTAGSAQYF. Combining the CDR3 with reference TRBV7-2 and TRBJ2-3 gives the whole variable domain GAGVSQSPSNKVTEKGKDVELRCDPISGHTALYWYRQSLGQGLEFLIYFQGNSAPDKSGLPSDRFSAERTGGSVSTLTIQRTQQEDSAVYLCASSLRNTAGSAQYFGPGTRLTVL.